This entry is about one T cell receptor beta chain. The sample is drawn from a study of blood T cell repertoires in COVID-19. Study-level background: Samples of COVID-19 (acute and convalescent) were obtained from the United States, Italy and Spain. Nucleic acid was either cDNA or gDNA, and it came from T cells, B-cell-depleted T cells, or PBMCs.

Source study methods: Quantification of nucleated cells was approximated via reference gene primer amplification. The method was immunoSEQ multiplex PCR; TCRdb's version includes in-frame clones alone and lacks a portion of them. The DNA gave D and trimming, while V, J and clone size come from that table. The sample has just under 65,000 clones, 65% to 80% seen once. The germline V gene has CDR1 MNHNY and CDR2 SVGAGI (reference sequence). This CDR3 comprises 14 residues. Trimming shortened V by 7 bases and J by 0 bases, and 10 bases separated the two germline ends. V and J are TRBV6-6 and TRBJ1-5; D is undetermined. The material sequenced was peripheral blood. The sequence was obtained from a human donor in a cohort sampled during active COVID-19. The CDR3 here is CASIASYSNQPQHF. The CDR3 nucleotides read TGTGCCAGCATTGCCAGTTATAGCAATCAGCCCCAGCATTTT.